The present TCR beta chain was sequenced within a study of shared clonotypes between healthy human individuals. The table came from immunoSEQ multiplex PCR; TCRdb's copy has only in-frame clones and leaves some out. This table has 600,000 or so clones, approximately 95% appearing once. The V end was cut by 6 bases, the J end by 7 bases, with 22 bases between. Germline V CDR1 and CDR2: MNHEY, SMNVEV (reference sequence). The CDR3 sequence is 16 residues long. Selected positively for CCR7 and CD45RO-negative, naive CD8 cells excluded terminally differentiated effector memory CD45RA+ cells. The rearrangement joins TRBV27 to TRBJ2-1, with a tentative D call TRBD1 (7 bases). The receptor's source is a woman aged 25 to 39 in good health. Sequencing was carried out using naive CD8+ T cells sorted from blood. The CDR3 loop reads CASSSSQGEVLNEQFF. The CDR3 region has the DNA TGTGCCAGCAGCTCGAGTCAGGGGGAGGTATTGAATGAGCAGTTCTTC.